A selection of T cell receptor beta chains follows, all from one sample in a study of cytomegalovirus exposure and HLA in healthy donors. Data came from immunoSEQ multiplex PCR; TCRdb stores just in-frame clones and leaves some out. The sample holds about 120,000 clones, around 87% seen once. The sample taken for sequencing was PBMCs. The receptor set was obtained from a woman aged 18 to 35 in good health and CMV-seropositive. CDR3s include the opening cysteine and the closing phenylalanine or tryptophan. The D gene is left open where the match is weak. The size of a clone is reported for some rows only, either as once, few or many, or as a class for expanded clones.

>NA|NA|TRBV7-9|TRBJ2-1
CASSLASINEQFF
TGTGCCAGCAGCTTAGCTAGTATCAATGAGCAGTTCTTC
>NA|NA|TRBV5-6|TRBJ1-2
CASSSGVASYGHTF
TGTGCCAGCAGCTCGGGTGTGGCAAGCTATGGCCACACCTTC
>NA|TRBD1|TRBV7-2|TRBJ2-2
CASSLRQGRDGELFF
TGTGCCAGCAGCTTGCGACAGGGGCGGGACGGGGAGCTGTTTTTT
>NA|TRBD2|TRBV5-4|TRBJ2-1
CASSLGLAEANEQFF
TGTGCCAGCAGCCTGGGACTAGCGGAGGCCAATGAGCAGTTCTTC
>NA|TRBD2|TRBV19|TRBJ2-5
CASSAEFLAGLQETQYF
TGTGCCAGTAGTGCTGAGTTCCTAGCGGGACTACAAGAGACCCAGTACTTC
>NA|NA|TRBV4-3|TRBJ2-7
CASSQELTGSNGYEQYF
TGCGCCAGCAGCCAAGAGTTGACAGGTTCTAATGGCTACGAGCAGTACTTC
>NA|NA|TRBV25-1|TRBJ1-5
CASSGTVSNQPQHF
TGTGCCAGCAGTGGGACAGTTAGCAATCAGCCCCAGCATTTT
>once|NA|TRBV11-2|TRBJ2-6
CASSWSPVGGANVLTF
TGTGCCAGCAGCTGGTCCCCCGTCGGGGGAGCCAACGTCCTGACTTTC
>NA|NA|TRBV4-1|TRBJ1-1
CASSAQGGRTEAFF
TGCGCCAGCAGCGCGCAGGGTGGCAGGACTGAAGCTTTCTTT
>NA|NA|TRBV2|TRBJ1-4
CASVAGMGNEKLFF
TGTGCCAGCGTCGCAGGGATGGGAAATGAAAAACTGTTTTTT
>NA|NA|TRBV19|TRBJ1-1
CAISIGVNTEAFF
TGTGCCATCTCGATAGGGGTAAACACTGAAGCTTTCTTT
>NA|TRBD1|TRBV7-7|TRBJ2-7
CASSLGQGNYEQYF
TGTGCTAGCAGCTTGGGACAGGGTAACTACGAGCAGTACTTC
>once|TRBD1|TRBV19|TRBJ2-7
CASSYRDRSYEQYF
TGTGCCAGTAGTTACCGGGACAGATCCTACGAGCAGTACTTC
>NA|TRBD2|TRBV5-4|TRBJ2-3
CASSLIYAGGPDTQYF
TGTGCCAGCAGCTTGATCTACGCGGGAGGGCCAGATACGCAGTATTTT
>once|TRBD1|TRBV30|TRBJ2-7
CAWSTGTGIYEQYF
TGTGCCTGGAGTACCGGGACAGGGATTTACGAGCAGTACTTC
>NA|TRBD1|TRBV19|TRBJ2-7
CASSPTDRATYEQYF
TGTGCCAGTAGTCCGACGGACAGGGCGACCTACGAGCAGTACTTC
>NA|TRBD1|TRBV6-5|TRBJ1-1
CASQTGHTEAFF
TGTGCCAGCCAGACAGGGCACACTGAAGCTTTCTTT
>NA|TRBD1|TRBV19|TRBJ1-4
CASSIAQGAPLYEKLFF
TGTGCCAGTAGTATTGCGCAGGGGGCGCCTTTGTATGAAAAACTGTTTTTT
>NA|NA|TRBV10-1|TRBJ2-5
CASSDRMEGTQYF
TGCGCCAGCAGTGACAGGATGGAGGGGACCCAGTACTTC
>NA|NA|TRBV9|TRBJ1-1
CASRRGGGETEAFF
TGTGCCAGCAGGAGGGGAGGGGGAGAAACTGAAGCTTTCTTT
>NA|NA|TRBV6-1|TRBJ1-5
CATGVSQPQHF
TGTGCCACCGGGGTTTCCCAGCCCCAGCATTTT
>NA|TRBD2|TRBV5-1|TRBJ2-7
CASSLEGTSGFLYEQYF
TGCGCCAGCAGCTTGGAGGGGACTAGCGGTTTTCTCTACGAGCAGTACTTC
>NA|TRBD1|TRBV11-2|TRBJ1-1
CASRTGRNTEAFF
TGTGCCAGCAGGACAGGGAGGAACACTGAAGCTTTCTTT
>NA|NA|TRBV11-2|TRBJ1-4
CASSPRKVEGLFF
TGTGCCAGCAGCCCGCGGAAGGTGGAGGGACTGTTTTTT
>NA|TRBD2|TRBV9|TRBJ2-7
CASSVGSGGNYEQYF
TGTGCCAGCAGCGTAGGAAGCGGGGGAAACTACGAGCAGTACTTC
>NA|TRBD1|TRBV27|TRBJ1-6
CASTRRTGRDSPLHF
TGTGCCAGCACCCGCCGGACAGGGCGGGATTCACCCCTCCACTTT
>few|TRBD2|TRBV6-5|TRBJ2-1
CASRDSGAEQFF
TGTGCCAGCAGAGATAGCGGGGCTGAGCAGTTCTTC
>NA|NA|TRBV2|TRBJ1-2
CASREGGYDYGYTF
TGTGCCAGCAGAGAGGGAGGGTATGACTATGGCTACACCTTC
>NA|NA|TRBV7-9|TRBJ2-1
CASSFHLRSSYNEQFF
TGTGCCAGCAGCTTTCATCTTAGGAGCTCCTACAATGAGCAGTTCTTC
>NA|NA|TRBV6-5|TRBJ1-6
CASSYSVRNDSPLHF
TGTGCCAGCAGTTACTCAGTCAGGAATGATTCACCCCTCCACTTT
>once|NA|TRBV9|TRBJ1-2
CASSVGPREGGYTF
TGTGCCAGCAGCGTAGGCCCCAGGGAAGGAGGCTACACCTTC
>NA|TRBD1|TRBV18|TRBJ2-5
CASSPRSLRGLTQETQYF
TGTGCCAGCTCACCAAGGTCGTTAAGGGGGCTAACCCAAGAGACCCAGTACTTC
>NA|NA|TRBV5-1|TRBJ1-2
CASSADTTLGMDYTF
TGCGCCAGCAGCGCGGACACCACCTTAGGTATGGACTACACCTTC
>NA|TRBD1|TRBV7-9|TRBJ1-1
CASSLVLGGQEAFF
TGTGCCAGCAGCTTAGTACTGGGGGGACAGGAAGCTTTCTTT
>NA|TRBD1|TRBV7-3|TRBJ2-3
CASSLGRGTDTQYF
TGTGCCAGCAGCTTAGGCAGGGGGACAGATACGCAGTATTTT
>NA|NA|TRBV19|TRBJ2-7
CASSIGSGDYEQYF
TGTGCCAGTAGTATAGGTTCAGGGGACTACGAGCAGTACTTC
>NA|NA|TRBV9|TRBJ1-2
CASSEGGWANYGYTF
TGTGCCAGCAGCGAGGGGGGGTGGGCTAACTATGGCTACACCTTC
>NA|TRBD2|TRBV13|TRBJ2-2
CASSLGTSGSKFTGELFF
TGTGCCAGCAGCTTAGGAACTAGCGGGAGTAAGTTCACCGGGGAGCTGTTTTTT
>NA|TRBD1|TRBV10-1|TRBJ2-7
CASSAGQGTEQYF
TGCGCCAGCAGTGCAGGACAGGGAACCGAGCAGTACTTC
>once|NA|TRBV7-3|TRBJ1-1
CASSLNQGENTEAFF
TGTGCCAGCAGCCTAAATCAGGGTGAGAACACTGAAGCTTTCTTT
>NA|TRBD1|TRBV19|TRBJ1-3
CASSTDRTSGNTIYF
TGTGCCAGTAGTACGGACAGGACCTCTGGAAACACCATATATTTT
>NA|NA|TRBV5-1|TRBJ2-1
CASSSSSRLVVYNEQFF
TGCGCCAGCAGCTCGTCTTCCCGTCTAGTTGTCTACAATGAGCAGTTCTTC
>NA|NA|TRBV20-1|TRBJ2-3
CSASSRDTQYF
TGCAGTGCTAGCTCGCGGGATACGCAGTATTTT
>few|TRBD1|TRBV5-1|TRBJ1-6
CASSPAPGQGNSPLHF
TGCGCCAGCAGCCCTGCTCCCGGACAGGGGAATTCACCCCTCCACTTT
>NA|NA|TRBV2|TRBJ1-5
CASSDGRQPQHF
TGTGCCAGCAGTGATGGTAGACAGCCCCAGCATTTT
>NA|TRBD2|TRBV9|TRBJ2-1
CASSVGRMGEGRNEQFF
TGTGCCAGCAGCGTAGGGAGGATGGGGGAGGGCCGCAATGAGCAGTTCTTC
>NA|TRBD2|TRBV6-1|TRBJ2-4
CASSEESGGLYGNIQYF
TGTGCCAGCAGTGAAGAATCGGGGGGGCTATATGGGAACATTCAGTACTTC
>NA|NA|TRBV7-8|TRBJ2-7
CASSLGLGFFRENSYEQYF
TGTGCCAGCAGCTTAGGCCTAGGATTCTTCCGGGAGAACAGCTACGAGCAGTACTTC
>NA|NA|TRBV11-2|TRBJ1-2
CASSLASYNYGYTF
TGTGCCAGCAGCTTGGCCAGTTATAACTATGGCTACACCTTC
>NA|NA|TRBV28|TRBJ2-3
CASSTRSEADTQYF
TGTGCCAGCAGTACCCGTAGTGAGGCGGATACGCAGTATTTT
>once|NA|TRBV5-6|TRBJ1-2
CASASGGVYGYTF
TGTGCCAGCGCGAGCGGGGGAGTCTATGGCTACACCTTC
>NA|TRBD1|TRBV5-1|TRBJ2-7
CASSARVDRGVTYEQYF
TGCGCCAGCAGCGCCCGAGTGGACAGGGGGGTCACCTACGAGCAGTACTTC
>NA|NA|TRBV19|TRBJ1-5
CASSIDPRGIVSPQHF
TGTGCCAGTAGTATAGACCCTCGAGGTATTGTATCGCCCCAGCATTTT
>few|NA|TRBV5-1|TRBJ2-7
CASSPFAGYEQYF
TGCGCCAGCAGCCCGTTTGCAGGGTACGAGCAGTACTTC